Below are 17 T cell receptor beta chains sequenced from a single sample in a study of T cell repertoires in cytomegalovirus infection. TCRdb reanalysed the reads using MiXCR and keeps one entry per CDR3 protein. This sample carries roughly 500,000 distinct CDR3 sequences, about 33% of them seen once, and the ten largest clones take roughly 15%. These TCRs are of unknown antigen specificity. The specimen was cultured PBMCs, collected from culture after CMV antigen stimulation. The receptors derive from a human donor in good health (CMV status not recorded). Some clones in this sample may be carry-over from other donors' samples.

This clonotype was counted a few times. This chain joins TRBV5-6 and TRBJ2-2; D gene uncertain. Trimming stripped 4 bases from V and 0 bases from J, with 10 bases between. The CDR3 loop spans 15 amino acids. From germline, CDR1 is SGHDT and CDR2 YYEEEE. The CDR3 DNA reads TGTGCCAGCAGCGGAGATGGGGCGAACACCGGGGAGCTGTTTTTT. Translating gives CASSGDGANTGELFF.

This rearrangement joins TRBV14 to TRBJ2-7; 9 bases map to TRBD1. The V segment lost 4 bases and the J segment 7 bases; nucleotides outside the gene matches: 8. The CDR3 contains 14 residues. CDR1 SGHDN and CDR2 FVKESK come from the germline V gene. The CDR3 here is CASSPTTGGGEQYF. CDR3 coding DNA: TGTGCCAGCAGCCCTACGACAGGGGGGGGGGAGCAGTACTTC.

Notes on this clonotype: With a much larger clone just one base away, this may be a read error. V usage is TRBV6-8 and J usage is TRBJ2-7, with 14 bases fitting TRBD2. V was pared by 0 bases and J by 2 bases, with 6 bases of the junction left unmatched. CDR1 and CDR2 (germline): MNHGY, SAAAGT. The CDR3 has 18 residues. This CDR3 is CASSYSPSTSGRAYEQYV. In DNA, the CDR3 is TGTGCCAGCAGTTACTCCCCTTCGACTAGCGGGAGGGCCTACGAGCAGTACGTC.

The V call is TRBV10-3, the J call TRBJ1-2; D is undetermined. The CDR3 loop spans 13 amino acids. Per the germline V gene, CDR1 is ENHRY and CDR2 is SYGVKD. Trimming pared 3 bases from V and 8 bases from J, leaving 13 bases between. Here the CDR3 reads CAISDGLLGGYTF. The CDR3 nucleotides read TGTGCCATCAGTGACGGGCTTCTTGGCGGCTACACCTTC.

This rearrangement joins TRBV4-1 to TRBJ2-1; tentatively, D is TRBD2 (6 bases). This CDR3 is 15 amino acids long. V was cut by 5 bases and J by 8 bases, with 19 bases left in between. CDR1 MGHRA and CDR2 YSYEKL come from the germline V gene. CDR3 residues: CASSLGRLVNDEQFF. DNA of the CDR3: TGCGCCAGCAGCTTGGGGCGACTAGTTAACGATGAGCAGTTCTTC.

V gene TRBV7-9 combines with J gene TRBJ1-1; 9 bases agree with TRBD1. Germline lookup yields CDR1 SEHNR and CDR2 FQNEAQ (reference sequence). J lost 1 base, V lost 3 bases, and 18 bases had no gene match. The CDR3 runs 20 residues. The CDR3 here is CASSFRIGLGTGLGNTEAFF. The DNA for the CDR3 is TGTGCCAGCAGCTTCCGCATCGGCCTGGGGACAGGGCTGGGGAACACTGAAGCTTTCTTT. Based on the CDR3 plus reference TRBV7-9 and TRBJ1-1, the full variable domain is DTGVSQNPRHKITKRGQNVTFRCDPISEHNRLYWYRQTLGQGPEFLTYFQNEAQLEKSRLLSDRFSAERPKGSFSTLEIQRTEQGDSAMYLCASSFRIGLGTGLGNTEAFFGQGTRLTVV.

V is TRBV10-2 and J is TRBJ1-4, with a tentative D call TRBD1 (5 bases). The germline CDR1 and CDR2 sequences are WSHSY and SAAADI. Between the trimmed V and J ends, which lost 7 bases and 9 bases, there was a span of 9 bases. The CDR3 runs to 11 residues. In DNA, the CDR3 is TGCGCCAGCATGGGGGGACAAAAACTGTTTTTT. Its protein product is CASMGGQKLFF.

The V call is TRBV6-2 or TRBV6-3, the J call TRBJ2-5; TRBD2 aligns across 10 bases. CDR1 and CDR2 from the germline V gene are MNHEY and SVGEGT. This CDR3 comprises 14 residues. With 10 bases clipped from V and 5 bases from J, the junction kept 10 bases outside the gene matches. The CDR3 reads CATGLLAGYETQYF. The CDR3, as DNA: TGTGCCACCGGCCTACTAGCGGGATATGAGACCCAGTACTTC.

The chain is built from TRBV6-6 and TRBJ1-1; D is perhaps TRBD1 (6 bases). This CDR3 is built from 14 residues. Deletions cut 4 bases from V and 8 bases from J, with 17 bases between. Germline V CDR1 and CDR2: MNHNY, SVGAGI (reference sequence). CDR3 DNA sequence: TGTGCCAGCAGTTTCCCAGGGGTGGGGAGGGAAGCTTTCTTT. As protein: CASSFPGVGREAFF.

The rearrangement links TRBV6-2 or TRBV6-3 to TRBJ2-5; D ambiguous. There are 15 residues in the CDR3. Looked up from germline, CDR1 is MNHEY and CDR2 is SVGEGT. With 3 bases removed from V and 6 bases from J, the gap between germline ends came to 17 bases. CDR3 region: CASSYAGPIGKTQYF. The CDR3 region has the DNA TGTGCCAGCAGTTATGCCGGACCAATTGGAAAGACCCAGTACTTC.

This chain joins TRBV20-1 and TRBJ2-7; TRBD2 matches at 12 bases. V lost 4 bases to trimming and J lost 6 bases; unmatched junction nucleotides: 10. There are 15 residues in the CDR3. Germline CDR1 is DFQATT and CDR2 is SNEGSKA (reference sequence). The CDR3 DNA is TGCAGTGCTATTAATCCTAGCGGGAGGGCCTCCGAGCAGTACTTC. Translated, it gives CSAINPSGRASEQYF.

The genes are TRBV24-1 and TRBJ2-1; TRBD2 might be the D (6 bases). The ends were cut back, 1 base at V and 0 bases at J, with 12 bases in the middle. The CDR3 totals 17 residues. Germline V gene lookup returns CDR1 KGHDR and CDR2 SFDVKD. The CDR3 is CATSDFFSGDSYNEQFF. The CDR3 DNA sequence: TGTGCCACCAGTGATTTCTTTTCGGGGGACTCCTACAATGAGCAGTTCTTC.

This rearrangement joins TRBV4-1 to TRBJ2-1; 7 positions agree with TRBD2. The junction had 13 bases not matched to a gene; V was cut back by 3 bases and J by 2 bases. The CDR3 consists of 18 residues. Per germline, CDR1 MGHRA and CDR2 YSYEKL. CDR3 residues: CASSHDWPLLATYNEQFF. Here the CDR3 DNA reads TGCGCCAGCAGCCACGACTGGCCGTTACTAGCGACCTACAATGAGCAGTTCTTC.

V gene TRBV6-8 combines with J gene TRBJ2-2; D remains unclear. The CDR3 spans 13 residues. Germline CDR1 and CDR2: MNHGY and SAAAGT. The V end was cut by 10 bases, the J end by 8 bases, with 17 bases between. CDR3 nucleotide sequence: TGTGCCACCCAAAAGCTACCCGTGGGGGAGCTGTTTTTT. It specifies CATQKLPVGELFF.

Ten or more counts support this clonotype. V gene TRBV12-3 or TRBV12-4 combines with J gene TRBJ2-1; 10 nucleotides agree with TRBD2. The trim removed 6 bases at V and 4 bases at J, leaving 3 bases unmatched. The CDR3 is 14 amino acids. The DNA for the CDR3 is TGTGCCAGCAGCCGGACTAGCGGTTACAATGAGCAGTTCTTC. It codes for CASSRTSGYNEQFF.

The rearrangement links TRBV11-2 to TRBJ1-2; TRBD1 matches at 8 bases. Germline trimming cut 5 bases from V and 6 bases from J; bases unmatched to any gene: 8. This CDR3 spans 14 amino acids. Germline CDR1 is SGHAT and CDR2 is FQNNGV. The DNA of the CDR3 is TGTGCCAGCAGCAAACTTACACAGGGGGATGGCTACACCTTC. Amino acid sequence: CASSKLTQGDGYTF.

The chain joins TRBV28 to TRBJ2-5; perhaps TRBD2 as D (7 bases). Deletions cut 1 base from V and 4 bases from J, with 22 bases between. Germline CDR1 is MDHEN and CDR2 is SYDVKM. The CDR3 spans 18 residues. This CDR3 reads CASSLSSGGGGARETQYF. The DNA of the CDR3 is TGTGCCAGCAGTTTATCCAGCGGAGGGGGGGGGGCCCGAGAGACCCAGTACTTC.